The present entry profiles one T cell receptor beta chain with its context. This sample was taken from a study of cytomegalovirus exposure and HLA in healthy donors. PCR used 60 Vbeta primers and 13 Jbeta primers. Clones were read by immunoSEQ multiplex PCR, and TCRdb kept only the in-frame ones, dropping some. This repertoire shows some 140,000 clones, 80% found once; its top ten account for about 2.2%. V lost 2 bases, J lost 2 bases, and 6 bases stayed unmatched. The CDR3 spans 17 residues. The germline V gene has CDR1 KGHSH and CDR2 LQKENI. The clonotype was recovered from a man aged 25-45 years in good health and CMV-seronegative. Material for sequencing was PBMCs. J is TRBJ2-7 and V is TRBV18; the match to TRBD2 covers 13 bases. The CDR3 reads CASSPTSGRAFAYEQYF. Written as DNA, the CDR3 is TGTGCCAGCTCACCAACTAGCGGGAGGGCCTTTGCCTACGAGCAGTACTTC. The entire variable domain, with the rest obtained from reference TRBV18 and TRBJ2-7, is as follows: NAGVMQNPRHLVRRRGQEARLRCSPMKGHSHVYWYRQLPEEGLKFMVYLQKENIIDESGMPKERFSAEFPKEGPSILRIQQVVRGDSAAYFCASSPTSGRAFAYEQYFGPGTRLTVT.